A selection of T cell receptor beta chains follows, all from one sample in a study of blood T cells in healthy people across ages. TCRdb fed the 5' RACE reads into MiXCR, producing one record per CDR3 protein. Of over a million distinct CDR3 sequences listed, about 42% were seen once; the top ten hold approximately 4%. Sequenced sample: blood. The receptors come from a woman aged 18-35 years in good health. Both conserved end residues are part of each CDR3. Fields, in order: D gene, J gene, V gene, CDR3 protein. A D gene is named only where the DNA matches it firmly.

. TRBJ2-1 TRBV5-1 CASSLLGSGNNEQFF
TRBD2 TRBJ2-7 TRBV27 CASSYTSGGYEQYF
. TRBJ2-5 TRBV6-2/TRBV6-3 CASGPRGSAKETQYF
TRBD2 TRBJ2-1 TRBV6-5 CASSYSGGALNEQFF
. TRBJ1-2 TRBV4-3 CASSQDTTSLYGYTF
. TRBJ1-2 TRBV10-3 CAISEEDPNYGYTF
. TRBJ2-1 TRBV7-2 CASSFPGRNEQFF
. TRBJ1-2 TRBV6-2/TRBV6-3 CARLIRQGHPDDYGYTF
. TRBJ1-1 TRBV29-1 CSVEGPANTEAFF
. TRBJ1-2 TRBV20-1 CSARRGGEGYTF
TRBD2 TRBJ2-3 TRBV20-1 CSAPLMGLAREQYF
. TRBJ2-2 TRBV6-6 CASSYSKGDTGELFF
. TRBJ1-1 TRBV9 CAGSPRGDTEAFF
. TRBJ1-1 TRBV11-2 CASSTTGGWGTEAFF
. TRBJ1-6 TRBV7-2 CASSTDSPLHF
TRBD2 TRBJ2-5 TRBV20-1 CSAVTWGGATQYF
TRBD2 TRBJ2-7 TRBV20-1 CSANLAGGYNEQYF
. TRBJ1-1 TRBV18 CASDEQGTEAFF
. TRBJ2-7 TRBV15 CATSTRLARPFSEQYF
. TRBJ2-1 TRBV20-1 CSARDPGQGANEQFF
. TRBJ2-1 TRBV19 CASSISWVNEQFF
TRBD2 TRBJ2-1 TRBV20-1 CSATRMAGGPLNEQFF
. TRBJ1-2 TRBV28 CASSFGHRRGCGYTF
TRBD1 TRBJ1-1 TRBV5-1 CASSSGQGYTEAFF
. TRBJ2-3 TRBV9 CASSVLGTIHTDTQYF
TRBD1 TRBJ1-2 TRBV12-3/TRBV12-4 CASSVTGNGYTF
. TRBJ2-2 TRBV20-1 CSAPRLGANTGELFF
. TRBJ2-2 TRBV4-3 CASSRFSGNTGELFF
TRBD1 TRBJ1-5 TRBV2 CASSEQGAQPQHF